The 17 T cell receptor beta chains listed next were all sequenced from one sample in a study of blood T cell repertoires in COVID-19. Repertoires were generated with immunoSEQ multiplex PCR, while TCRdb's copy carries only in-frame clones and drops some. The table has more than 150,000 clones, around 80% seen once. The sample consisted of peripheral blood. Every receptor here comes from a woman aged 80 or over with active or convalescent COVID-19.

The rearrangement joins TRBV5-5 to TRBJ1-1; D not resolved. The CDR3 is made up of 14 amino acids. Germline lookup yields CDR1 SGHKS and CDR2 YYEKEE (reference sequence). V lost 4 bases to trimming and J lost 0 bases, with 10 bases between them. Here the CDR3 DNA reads TGTGCCAGCAGCCTGTCACTTGTGAACACTGAAGCTTTCTTT. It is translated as CASSLSLVNTEAFF.

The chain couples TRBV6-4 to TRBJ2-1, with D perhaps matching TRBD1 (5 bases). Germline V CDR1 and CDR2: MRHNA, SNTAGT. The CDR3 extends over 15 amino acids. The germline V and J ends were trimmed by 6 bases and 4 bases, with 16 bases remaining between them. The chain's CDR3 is CASRGPGRCYNEQFF. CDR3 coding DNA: TGTGCCAGCAGGGGGCCGGGTCGGTGTTACAATGAGCAGTTCTTC.

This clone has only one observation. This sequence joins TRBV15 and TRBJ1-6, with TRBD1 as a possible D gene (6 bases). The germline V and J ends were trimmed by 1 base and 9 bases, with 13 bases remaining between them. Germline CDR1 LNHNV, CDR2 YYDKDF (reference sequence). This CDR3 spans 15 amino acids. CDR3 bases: TGTGCCACCAGCAGAGGGCGCCAGGGGTTTTCACCCCTCCACTTT. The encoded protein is CATSRGRQGFSPLHF.

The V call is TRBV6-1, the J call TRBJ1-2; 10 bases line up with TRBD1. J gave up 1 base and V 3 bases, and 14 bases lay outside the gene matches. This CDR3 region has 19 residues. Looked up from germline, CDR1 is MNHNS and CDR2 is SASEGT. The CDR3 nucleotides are TGTGCCAGCAGTGACAATCCTCGGACAGGGGGGCGAGATAACTATGGCTACACCTTC. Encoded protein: CASSDNPRTGGRDNYGYTF.

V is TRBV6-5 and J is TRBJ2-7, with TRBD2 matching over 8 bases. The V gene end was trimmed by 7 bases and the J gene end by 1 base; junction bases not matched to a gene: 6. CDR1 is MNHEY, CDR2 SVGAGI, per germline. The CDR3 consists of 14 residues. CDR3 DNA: TGTGCCAGCAAGTACGAGCGGGGGTCCTACGAGCAGTACTTC. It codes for CASKYERGSYEQYF.

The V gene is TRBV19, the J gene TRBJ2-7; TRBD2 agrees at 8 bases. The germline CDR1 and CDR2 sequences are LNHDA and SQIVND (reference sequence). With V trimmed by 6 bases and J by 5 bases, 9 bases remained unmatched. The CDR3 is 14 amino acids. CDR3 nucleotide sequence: TGTGCCAGTAGGCAGCCGGGGGGGGTCGACGAGCAGTACTTC. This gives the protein CASRQPGGVDEQYF.

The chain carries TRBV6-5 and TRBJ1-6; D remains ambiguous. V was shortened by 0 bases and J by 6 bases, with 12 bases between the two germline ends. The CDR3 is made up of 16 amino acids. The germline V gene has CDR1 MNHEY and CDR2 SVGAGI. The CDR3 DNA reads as TGTGCCAGCAGTTACTCCCCGGGGAGAGTTAATTCACCCCTCCACTTT. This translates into CASSYSPGRVNSPLHF.

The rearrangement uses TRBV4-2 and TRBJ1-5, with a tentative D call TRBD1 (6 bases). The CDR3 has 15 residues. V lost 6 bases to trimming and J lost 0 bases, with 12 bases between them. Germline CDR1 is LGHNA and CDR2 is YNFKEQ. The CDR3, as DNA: TGTGCCAGCAGTAGTTACAGGGATAGCAATCAGCCCCAGCATTTT. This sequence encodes CASSSYRDSNQPQHF.

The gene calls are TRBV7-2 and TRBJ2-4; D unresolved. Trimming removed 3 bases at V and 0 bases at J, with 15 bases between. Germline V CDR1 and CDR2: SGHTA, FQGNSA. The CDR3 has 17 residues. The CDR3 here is CASSFGLDARAKNIQYF. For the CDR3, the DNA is TGTGCCAGCAGCTTCGGGTTAGATGCTAGAGCCAAAAACATTCAGTACTTC.

The CDR3 region has the DNA TGTGCCACCCCAGGGGGCGGTGGCGGGGAGCTGTTTTTT. It is translated as CATPGGGGGELFF. This sequence joins TRBV19 and TRBJ2-2, with 8 bases lining up with TRBD1. Losses at the gene ends were 10 bases for V and 7 bases for J; bases not matched to a gene: 8. Germline CDR1 is LNHDA and CDR2 is SQIVND (reference sequence). This CDR3 contains 13 residues.

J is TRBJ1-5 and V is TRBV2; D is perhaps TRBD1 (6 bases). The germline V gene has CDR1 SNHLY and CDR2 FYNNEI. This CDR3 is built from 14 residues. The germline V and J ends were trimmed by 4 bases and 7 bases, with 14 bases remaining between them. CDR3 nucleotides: TGTGCCAGCAGTGTAGGGCAGGGGCCCCAGCCCCAGCATTTT. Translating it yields CASSVGQGPQPQHF.

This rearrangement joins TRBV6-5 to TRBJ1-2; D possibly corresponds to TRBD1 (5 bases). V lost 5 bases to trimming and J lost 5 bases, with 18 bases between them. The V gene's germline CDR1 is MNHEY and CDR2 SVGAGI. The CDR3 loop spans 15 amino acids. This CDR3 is CASSRLRRADYGYTF. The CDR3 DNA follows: TGTGCCAGCAGTAGGTTGCGCAGGGCCGATTATGGCTACACCTTC.

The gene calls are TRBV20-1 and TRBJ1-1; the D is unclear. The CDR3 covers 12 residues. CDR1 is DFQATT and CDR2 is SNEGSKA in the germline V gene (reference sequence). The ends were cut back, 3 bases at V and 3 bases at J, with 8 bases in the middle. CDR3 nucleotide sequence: TGCAGTGCTAGTGCGTCCCACACTGAAGCTTTCTTT. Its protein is CSASASHTEAFF.

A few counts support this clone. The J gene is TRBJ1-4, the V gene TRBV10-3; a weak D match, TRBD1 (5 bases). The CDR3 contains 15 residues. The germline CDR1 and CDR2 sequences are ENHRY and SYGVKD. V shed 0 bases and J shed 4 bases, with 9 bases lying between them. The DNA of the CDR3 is TGTGCCATCAGTGAGTCGGGGCTTATTAATGAAAAACTGTTTTTT. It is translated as CAISESGLINEKLFF.

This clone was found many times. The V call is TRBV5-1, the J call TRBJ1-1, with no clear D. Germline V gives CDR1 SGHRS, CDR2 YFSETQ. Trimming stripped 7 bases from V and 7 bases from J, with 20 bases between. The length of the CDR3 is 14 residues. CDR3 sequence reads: CASQPRLGAIEAFF. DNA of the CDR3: TGCGCCAGCCAACCTAGACTGGGTGCAATTGAAGCTTTCTTT. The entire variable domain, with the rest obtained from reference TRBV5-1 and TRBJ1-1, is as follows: KAGVTQTPRYLIKTRGQQVTLSCSPISGHRSVSWYQQTPGQGLQFLFEYFSETQRNKGNFPGRFSGRQFSNSRSEMNVSTLELGDSALYLCASQPRLGAIEAFFGQGTRLTVV.

CDR3 DNA: TGTGCCAGTAGTATAAGTGCAAGGGGCCTTAACTATGGCTACACCTTC. Translating it yields CASSISARGLNYGYTF. The chain combines TRBV19 with TRBJ1-2; possible D gene TRBD1, 5 bases. The CDR3 runs 16 residues. The V and J ends lost 2 bases and 1 base respectively, with 14 bases between them. Germline CDR1 is LNHDA and CDR2 is SQIVND (reference sequence).

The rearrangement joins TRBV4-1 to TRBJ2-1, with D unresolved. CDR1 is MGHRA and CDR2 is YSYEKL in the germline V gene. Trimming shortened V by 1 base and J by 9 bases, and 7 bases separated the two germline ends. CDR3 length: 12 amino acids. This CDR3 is CASSQGDSEQFF. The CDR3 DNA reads TGCGCCAGCAGCCAAGGAGACTCTGAGCAGTTCTTC.